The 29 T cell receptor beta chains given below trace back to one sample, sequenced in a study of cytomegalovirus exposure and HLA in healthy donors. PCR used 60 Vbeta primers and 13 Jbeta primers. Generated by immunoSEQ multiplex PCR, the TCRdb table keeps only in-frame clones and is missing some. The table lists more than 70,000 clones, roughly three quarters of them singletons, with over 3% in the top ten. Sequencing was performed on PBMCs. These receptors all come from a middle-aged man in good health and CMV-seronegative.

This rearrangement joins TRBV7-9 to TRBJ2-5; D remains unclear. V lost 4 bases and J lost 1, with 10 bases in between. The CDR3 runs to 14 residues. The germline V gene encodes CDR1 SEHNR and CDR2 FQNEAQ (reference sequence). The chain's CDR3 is CASSSPRAQETQYF. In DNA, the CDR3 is TGTGCCAGCAGCTCCCCCCGAGCCCAAGAGACCCAGTACTTC. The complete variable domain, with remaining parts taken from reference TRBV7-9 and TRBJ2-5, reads DTGVSQNPRHKITKRGQNVTFRCDPISEHNRLYWYRQTLGQGPEFLTYFQNEAQLEKSRLLSDRFSAERPKGSFSTLEIQRTEQGDSAMYLCASSSPRAQETQYFGPGTRLLVL.

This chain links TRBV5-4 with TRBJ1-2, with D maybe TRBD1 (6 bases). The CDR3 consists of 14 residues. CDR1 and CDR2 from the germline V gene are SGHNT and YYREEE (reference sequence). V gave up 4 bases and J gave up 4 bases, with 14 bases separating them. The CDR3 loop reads CASSVNRDRYGYTF. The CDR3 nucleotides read TGTGCCAGCAGCGTCAACAGGGATCGCTATGGCTACACCTTC.

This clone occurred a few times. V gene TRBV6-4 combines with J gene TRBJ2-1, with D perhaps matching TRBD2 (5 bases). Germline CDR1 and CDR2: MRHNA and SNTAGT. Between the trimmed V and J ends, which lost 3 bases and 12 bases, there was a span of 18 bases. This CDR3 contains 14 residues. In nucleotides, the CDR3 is TGTGCCAGCAGTGAGGGCCCGGGGAGTTCTCGGCAGTTCTTC. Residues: CASSEGPGSSRQFF.

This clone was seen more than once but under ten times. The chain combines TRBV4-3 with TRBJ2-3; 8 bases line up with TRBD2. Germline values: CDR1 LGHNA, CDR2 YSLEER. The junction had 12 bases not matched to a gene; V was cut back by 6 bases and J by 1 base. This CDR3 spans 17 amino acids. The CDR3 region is CASSPAHLRGGTDTQYF. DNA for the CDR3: TGCGCCAGCAGTCCCGCCCATTTGCGGGGGGGCACAGATACGCAGTATTTT.

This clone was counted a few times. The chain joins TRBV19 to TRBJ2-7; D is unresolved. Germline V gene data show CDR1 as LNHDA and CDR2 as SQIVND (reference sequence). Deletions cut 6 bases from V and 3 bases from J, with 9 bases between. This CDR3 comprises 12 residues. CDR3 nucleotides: TGTGCCAGTAGGAACAGAAACTACGAGCAGTACTTC. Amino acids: CASRNRNYEQYF.

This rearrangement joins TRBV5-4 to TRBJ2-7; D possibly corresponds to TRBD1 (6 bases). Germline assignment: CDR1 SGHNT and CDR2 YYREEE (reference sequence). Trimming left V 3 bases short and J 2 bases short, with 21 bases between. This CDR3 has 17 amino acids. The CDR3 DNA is TGTGCCAGCAGCTCCCCAAGAAGGGGGAATAGGACCTACGAGCAGTACTTC. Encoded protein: CASSSPRRGNRTYEQYF.

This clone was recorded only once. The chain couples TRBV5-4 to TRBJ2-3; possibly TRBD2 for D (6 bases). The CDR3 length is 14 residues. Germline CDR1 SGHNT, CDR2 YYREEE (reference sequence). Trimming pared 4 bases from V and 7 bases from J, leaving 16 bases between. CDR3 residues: CASSTEGGPNTQYF. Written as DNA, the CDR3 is TGTGCCAGCAGCACGGAGGGCGGACCGAATACGCAGTATTTT.

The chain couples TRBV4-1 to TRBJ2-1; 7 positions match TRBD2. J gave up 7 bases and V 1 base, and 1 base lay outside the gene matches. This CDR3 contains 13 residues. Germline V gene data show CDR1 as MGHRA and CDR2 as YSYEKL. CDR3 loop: CASSQGGGNEQFF. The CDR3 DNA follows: TGCGCCAGCAGCCAAGGGGGGGGAAATGAGCAGTTCTTC.

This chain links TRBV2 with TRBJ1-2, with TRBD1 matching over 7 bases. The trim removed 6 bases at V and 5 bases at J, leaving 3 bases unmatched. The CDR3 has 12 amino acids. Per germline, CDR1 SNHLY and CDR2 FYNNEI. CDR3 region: CASRGQLYGYTF. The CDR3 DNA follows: TGTGCCAGCAGGGGACAGCTTTATGGCTACACCTTC.

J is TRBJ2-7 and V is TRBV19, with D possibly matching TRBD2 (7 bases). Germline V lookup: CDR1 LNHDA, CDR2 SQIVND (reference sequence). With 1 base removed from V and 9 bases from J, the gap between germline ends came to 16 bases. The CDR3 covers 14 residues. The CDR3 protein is CASSIAAGASGQYF. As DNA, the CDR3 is TGTGCCAGTAGTATAGCCGCGGGGGCCTCAGGGCAGTACTTC.

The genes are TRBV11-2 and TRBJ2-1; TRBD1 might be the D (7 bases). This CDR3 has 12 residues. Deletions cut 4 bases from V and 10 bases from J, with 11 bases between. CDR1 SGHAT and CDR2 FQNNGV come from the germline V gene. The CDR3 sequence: CASSSQGGEQFF. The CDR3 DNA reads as TGTGCCAGCAGCTCCCAGGGGGGCGAGCAGTTCTTC.

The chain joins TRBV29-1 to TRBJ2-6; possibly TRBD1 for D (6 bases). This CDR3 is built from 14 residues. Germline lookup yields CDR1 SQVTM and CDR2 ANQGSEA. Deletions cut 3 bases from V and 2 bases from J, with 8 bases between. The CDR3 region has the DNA TGCAGCGTTGAGGCAGGGGCTGGGGCCAACGTCCTGACTTTC. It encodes CSVEAGAGANVLTF.

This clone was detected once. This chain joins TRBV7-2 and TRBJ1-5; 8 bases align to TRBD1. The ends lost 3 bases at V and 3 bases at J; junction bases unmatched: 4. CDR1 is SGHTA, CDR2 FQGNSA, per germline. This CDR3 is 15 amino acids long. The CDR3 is CASSLGGQDNQPQHF. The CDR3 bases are TGTGCCAGCAGCTTGGGGGGACAGGACAATCAGCCCCAGCATTTT.

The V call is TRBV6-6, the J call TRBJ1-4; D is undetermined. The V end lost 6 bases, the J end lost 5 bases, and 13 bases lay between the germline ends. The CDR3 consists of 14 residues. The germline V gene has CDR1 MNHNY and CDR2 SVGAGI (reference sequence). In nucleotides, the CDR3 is TGTGCCAGCAGGACCGGGATCCTGAATGAAAAACTGTTTTTT. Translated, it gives CASRTGILNEKLFF.

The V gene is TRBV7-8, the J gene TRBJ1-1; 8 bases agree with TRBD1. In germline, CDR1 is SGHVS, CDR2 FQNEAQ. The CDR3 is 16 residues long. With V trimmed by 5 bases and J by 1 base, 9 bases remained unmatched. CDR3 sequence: CASSPRTGNWNTEAFF. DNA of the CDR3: TGTGCCAGCAGCCCCCGGACAGGGAATTGGAACACTGAAGCTTTCTTT. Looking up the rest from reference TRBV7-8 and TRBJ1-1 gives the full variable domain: GAGVSQSPRYKVAKRGQDVALRCDPISGHVSLFWYQQALGQGPEFLTYFQNEAQLDKSGLPSDRFFAERPEGSVSTLKIQRTQQEDSAVYLCASSPRTGNWNTEAFFGQGTRLTVV.

In nucleotides, the CDR3 is TGTGCCAGCATGGAACTGATCGGGACAGAGAATGAAGATACGCAGTATTTT. Protein: CASMELIGTENEDTQYF. The rearrangement joins TRBV2 to TRBJ2-3; 7 nucleotides line up with TRBD1. With V trimmed by 7 bases and J by 5 bases, 18 bases remained unmatched. The CDR3 loop spans 17 amino acids. Germline CDR1 SNHLY, CDR2 FYNNEI.

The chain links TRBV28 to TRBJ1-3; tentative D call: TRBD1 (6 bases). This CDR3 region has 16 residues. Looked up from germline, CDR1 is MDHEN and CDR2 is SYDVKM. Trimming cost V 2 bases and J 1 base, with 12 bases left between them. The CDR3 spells CASSLRHRVSGNTIYF. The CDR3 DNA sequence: TGTGCCAGCAGTTTAAGGCACAGGGTTTCTGGAAACACCATATATTTT.

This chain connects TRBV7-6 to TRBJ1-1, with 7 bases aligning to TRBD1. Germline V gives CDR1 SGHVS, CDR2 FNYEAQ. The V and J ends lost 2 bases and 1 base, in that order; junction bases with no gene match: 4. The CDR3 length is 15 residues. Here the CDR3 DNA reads TGTGCCAGCAGCTTATCGACAGGGCCGAACACTGAAGCTTTCTTT. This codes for CASSLSTGPNTEAFF.

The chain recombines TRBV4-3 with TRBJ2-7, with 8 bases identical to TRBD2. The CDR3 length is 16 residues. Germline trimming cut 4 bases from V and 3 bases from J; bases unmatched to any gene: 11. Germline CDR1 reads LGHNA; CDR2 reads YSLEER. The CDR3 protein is CASSRDTSGPYYEQYF. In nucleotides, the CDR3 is TGCGCCAGCAGCCGGGATACTAGCGGACCATACTACGAGCAGTACTTC.

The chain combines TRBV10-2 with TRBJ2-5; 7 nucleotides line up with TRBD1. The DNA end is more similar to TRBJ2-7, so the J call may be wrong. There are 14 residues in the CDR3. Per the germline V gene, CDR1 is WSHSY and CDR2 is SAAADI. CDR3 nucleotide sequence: TGCGCCAGCAGTGTTTTGACAGGGTCTTACGAGCAGTACTTC. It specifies CASSVLTGSYEQYF.

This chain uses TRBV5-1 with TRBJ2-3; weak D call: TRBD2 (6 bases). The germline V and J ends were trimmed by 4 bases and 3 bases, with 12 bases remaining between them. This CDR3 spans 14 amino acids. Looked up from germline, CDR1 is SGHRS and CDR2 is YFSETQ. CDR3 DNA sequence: TGCGCCAGCAGCGCCTCGGGGACTACAGATACGCAGTATTTT. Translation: CASSASGTTDTQYF.

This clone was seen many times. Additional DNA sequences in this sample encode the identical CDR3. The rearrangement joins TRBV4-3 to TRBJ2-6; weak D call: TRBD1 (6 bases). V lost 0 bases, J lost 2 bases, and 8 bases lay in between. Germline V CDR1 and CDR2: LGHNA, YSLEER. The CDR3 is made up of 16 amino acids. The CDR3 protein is CASSQETGTGANVLTF. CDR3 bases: TGCGCCAGCAGCCAAGAAACAGGGACTGGGGCCAACGTCCTGACTTTC.

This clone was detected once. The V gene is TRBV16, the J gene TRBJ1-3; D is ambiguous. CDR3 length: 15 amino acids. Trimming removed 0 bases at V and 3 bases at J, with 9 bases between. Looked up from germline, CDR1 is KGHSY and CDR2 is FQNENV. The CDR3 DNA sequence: TGTGCCAGCAGCCAATCGAGGGTGCGTGGAAACACCATATATTTT. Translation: CASSQSRVRGNTIYF. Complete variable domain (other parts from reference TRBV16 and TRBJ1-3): GEEVAQTPKHLVRGEGQKAKLYCAPIKGHSYVFWYQQVLKNEFKFLISFQNENVFDETGMPKERFSAKCLPNSPCSLEIQATKLEDSAVYFCASSQSRVRGNTIYFGEGSWLTVV.

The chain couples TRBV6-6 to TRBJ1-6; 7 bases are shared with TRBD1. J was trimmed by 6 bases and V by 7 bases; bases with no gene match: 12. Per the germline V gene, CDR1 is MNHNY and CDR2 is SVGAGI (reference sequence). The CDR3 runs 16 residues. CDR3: CASISFRQGVNSPLHF. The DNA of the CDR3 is TGTGCCAGCATCTCCTTTCGGCAGGGGGTTAATTCACCCCTCCACTTT.

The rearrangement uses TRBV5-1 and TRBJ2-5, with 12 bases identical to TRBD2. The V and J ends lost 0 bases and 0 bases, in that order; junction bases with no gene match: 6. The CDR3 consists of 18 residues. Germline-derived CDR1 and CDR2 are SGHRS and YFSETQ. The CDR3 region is CASSLGLAGDPYQETQYF. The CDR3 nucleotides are TGCGCCAGCAGCTTGGGACTAGCGGGGGACCCGTACCAAGAGACCCAGTACTTC.

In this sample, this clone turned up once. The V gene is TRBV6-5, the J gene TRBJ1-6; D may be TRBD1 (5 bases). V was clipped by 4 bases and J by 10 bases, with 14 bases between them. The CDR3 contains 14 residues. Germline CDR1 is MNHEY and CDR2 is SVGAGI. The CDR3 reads CASSFGGNGSPLHF. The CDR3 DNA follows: TGTGCCAGCAGTTTTGGGGGGAACGGGTCACCCCTCCACTTT.

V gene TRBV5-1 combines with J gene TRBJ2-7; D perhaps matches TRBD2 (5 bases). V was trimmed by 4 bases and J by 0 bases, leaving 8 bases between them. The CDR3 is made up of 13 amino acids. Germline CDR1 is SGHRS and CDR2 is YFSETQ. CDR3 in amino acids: CASSQLGSYEQYF. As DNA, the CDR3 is TGCGCCAGCAGCCAACTAGGCTCCTACGAGCAGTACTTC.

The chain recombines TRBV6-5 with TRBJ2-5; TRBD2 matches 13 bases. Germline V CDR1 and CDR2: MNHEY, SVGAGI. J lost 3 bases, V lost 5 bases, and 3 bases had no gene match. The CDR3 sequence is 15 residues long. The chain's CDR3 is CASSVGTSGEETQYF. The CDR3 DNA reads TGTGCCAGCAGTGTCGGGACTAGCGGGGAAGAGACCCAGTACTTC.

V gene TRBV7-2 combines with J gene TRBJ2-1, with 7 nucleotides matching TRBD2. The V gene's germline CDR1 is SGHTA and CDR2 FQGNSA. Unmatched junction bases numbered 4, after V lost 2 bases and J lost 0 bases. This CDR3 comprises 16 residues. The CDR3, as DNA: TGTGCCAGCAGCTTAAGCGGGGCTAGCTCCTACAATGAGCAGTTCTTC. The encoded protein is CASSLSGASSYNEQFF.